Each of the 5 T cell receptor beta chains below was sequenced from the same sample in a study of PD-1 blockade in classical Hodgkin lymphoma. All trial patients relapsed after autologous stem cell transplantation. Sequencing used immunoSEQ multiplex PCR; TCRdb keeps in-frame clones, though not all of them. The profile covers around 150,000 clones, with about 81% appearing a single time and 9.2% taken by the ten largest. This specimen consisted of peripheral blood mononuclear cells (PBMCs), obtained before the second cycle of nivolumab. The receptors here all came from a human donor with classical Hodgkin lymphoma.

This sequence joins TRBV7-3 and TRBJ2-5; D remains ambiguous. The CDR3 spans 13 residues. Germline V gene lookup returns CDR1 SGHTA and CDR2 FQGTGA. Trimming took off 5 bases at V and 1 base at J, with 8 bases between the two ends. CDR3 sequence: CASSPRPQETQYF. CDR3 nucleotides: TGTGCCAGCAGCCCCCGACCCCAAGAGACCCAGTACTTC. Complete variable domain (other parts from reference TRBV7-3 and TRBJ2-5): GAGVSQTPSNKVTEKGKYVELRCDPISGHTALYWYRQSLGQGPEFLIYFQGTGAADDSGLPNDRFFAVRPEGSVSTLKIQRTERGDSAVYLCASSPRPQETQYFGPGTRLLVL.

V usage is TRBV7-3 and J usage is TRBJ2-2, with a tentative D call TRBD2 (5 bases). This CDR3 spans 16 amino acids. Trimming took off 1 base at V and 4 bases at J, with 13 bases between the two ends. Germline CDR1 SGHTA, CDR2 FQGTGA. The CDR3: CASSLSSSRGTGELFF. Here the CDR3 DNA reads TGTGCCAGCAGCTTAAGTTCCTCACGGGGCACCGGGGAGCTGTTTTTT.

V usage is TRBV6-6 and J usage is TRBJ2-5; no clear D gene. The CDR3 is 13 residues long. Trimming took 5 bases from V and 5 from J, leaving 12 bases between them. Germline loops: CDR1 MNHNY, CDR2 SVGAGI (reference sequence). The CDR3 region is CASSPLARETQYF. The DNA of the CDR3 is TGTGCCAGCAGTCCCCTTGCCCGGGAGACCCAGTACTTC.

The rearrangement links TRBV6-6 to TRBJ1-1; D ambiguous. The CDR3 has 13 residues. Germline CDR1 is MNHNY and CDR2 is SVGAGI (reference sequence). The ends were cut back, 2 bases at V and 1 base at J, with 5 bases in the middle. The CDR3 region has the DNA TGTGCCAGCAGTTACAACGGGAACACTGAAGCTTTCTTT. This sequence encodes CASSYNGNTEAFF.

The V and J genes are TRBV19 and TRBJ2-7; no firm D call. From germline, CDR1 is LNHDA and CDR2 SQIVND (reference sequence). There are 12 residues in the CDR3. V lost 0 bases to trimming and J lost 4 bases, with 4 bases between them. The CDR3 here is CASSIDPYEQYF. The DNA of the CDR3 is TGTGCCAGTAGTATAGACCCTTACGAGCAGTACTTC.